This TCR beta chain was sequenced in a study of blood T cell repertoires in COVID-19. Study in general: Whether acute or convalescent, the COVID-19 samples came from the United States, Italy and Spain. Sources were T cells, B-cell-depleted T cells, or PBMCs; the material itself was cDNA or gDNA.

Authors' data handling: It was from reference gene primer amplification that nucleated cell counts were estimated. TCRdb keeps only in-frame clones here, not all; method: immunoSEQ multiplex PCR. The DNA was the basis for D and trimming; V, J and clone size are from that table. The table has some 130,000 clones, 65% to 85% seen once. The germline V gene encodes CDR1 LNHDA and CDR2 SQIVND (reference sequence). Trimming shortened V by 4 bases and J by 3 bases, and 10 bases separated the two germline ends. The CDR3 runs to 13 residues. This sequence originates from a woman aged 80 or over with acute or convalescent COVID-19. The sample consisted of peripheral blood. V and J are TRBV19 and TRBJ2-7; D possibly corresponds to TRBD1 (6 bases). The CDR3 nucleotides read TGTGCCAGTAGTACCTCGGACAGCTACGAGCAGTACTTC. Encoded protein: CASSTSDSYEQYF.